One sample yielded the 22 T cell receptor beta chains listed below, sequenced in a study of blood T cell repertoires in COVID-19. This table comes from immunoSEQ multiplex PCR, and its TCRdb copy is limited to in-frame clones, with some not included. The sample includes more than 80,000 clones, roughly 88% of them seen just once. The specimen was peripheral blood. The origin of the receptors is a man aged 80 or over with acute or convalescent COVID-19.

The chain recombines TRBV11-3 with TRBJ2-1; 15 bases agree with TRBD2. Unmatched junction bases numbered 13, after V lost 5 bases and J lost 8 bases. The CDR3 totals 18 residues. Germline assignment: CDR1 SGHNT and CDR2 YENEEA. DNA of the CDR3: TGTGCCAGCAGCCAAGGGACTAGCGGGAGGACACGTACCGATGAGCAGTTCTTC. Protein product: CASSQGTSGRTRTDEQFF. Based on the CDR3 plus reference TRBV11-3 and TRBJ2-1, the full variable domain is EAGVVQSPRYKIIEKKQPVAFWCNPISGHNTLYWYLQNLGQGPELLIRYENEEAVDDSQLPKDRFSAERLKGVDSTLKIQPAELGDSAVYLCASSQGTSGRTRTDEQFFGPGTRLTVL.

This clone was detected only once. This chain uses TRBV6-5 with TRBJ1-1; D possibly corresponds to TRBD1 (6 bases). This CDR3 region has 14 residues. Trimming removed 7 bases at V and 0 bases at J, with 12 bases between. Per the germline V gene, CDR1 is MNHEY and CDR2 is SVGAGI. CDR3 sequence reads: CASIRDKMNTEAFF. The CDR3 DNA reads TGTGCCAGCATTCGGGACAAGATGAACACTGAAGCTTTCTTT.

The chain has TRBV7-2 and TRBJ2-3; perhaps TRBD1 as D (5 bases). This CDR3 region has 14 residues. V was shortened by 1 base and J by 2 bases, with 7 bases between the two germline ends. From germline, CDR1 is SGHTA and CDR2 FQGNSA. In nucleotides, the CDR3 is TGTGCCAGCAGCTTAGGACAGAACACAGATACGCAGTATTTT. This encodes CASSLGQNTDTQYF.

This chain uses TRBV18 with TRBJ1-1; weak D call: TRBD1 (5 bases). Trimming pared 3 bases from V and 5 bases from J, leaving 19 bases between. The germline gives CDR1 KGHSH, CDR2 LQKENI. The CDR3 spans 16 residues. The CDR3 DNA sequence: TGTGCCAGCTCACCCCGTGGAGGGGAAAGGGGAACTGAAGCTTTCTTT. Translated: CASSPRGGERGTEAFF.

This chain connects TRBV7-2 to TRBJ2-2; D may be TRBD2 (6 bases). This CDR3 has 13 residues. In germline, CDR1 is SGHTA, CDR2 FQGNSA. Deletions cut 4 bases from V and 9 bases from J, with 12 bases between. The CDR3 DNA is TGTGCCAGCAGCTCACCGGGACTTCGGGAGCTGTTTTTT. Its protein is CASSSPGLRELFF.

The V and J genes are TRBV28 and TRBJ1-2; 7 nucleotides align to TRBD1. With 5 bases clipped from V and 4 bases from J, the junction kept 7 bases outside the gene matches. Germline loops: CDR1 MDHEN, CDR2 SYDVKM. The CDR3 consists of 14 residues. The CDR3 coding sequence is TGTGCCAGCAGTCCGGGACAGCGTTTCTATGGCTACACCTTC. Protein product: CASSPGQRFYGYTF.

The V call is TRBV6-2 or TRBV6-3, the J call TRBJ2-3; D gene unclear. This CDR3 region has 17 residues. V was shortened by 0 bases and J by 0 bases, with 13 bases between the two germline ends. The germline gives CDR1 MNHEY, CDR2 SVGEGT. This CDR3 is CASSYSMAVASTDTQYF. The CDR3 DNA follows: TGTGCCAGCAGTTACTCGATGGCCGTAGCTAGCACAGATACGCAGTATTTT.

V is TRBV10-3 and J is TRBJ2-1, with 8 bases aligning to TRBD1. The J segment lost 12 bases and the V segment lost 10 bases, leaving 11 bases of the junction unmatched. This CDR3 comprises 12 residues. CDR1 and CDR2 (germline): ENHRY, SYGVKD. For the CDR3, the DNA is TGTGCCACACTTGATGGGACAGGCAGGCAGTTCTTC. Amino acid sequence: CATLDGTGRQFF.

In DNA, the CDR3 is TGCGCCAGCAGCCAAGATGGGGCAGGGAGGACTGAAGCTTTCTTT. This codes for CASSQDGAGRTEAFF. The chain is built from TRBV4-3 and TRBJ1-1, with D perhaps matching TRBD1 (5 bases). There are 15 residues in the CDR3. CDR1 and CDR2 from the germline V gene are LGHNA and YSLEER. Deletions cut 0 bases from V and 5 bases from J, with 13 bases between.

The chain carries TRBV5-1 and TRBJ1-1; 7 bases are shared with TRBD1. The ends lost 7 bases at V and 2 bases at J; junction bases unmatched: 5. The V gene's germline CDR1 is SGHRS and CDR2 YFSETQ. The CDR3 has 13 residues. The CDR3: CASGEGGNTEAFF. CDR3 nucleotide sequence: TGCGCCAGCGGGGAAGGGGGCAACACTGAAGCTTTCTTT. The full variable domain, completed using reference TRBV5-1 and TRBJ1-1, is KAGVTQTPRYLIKTRGQQVTLSCSPISGHRSVSWYQQTPGQGLQFLFEYFSETQRNKGNFPGRFSGRQFSNSRSEMNVSTLELGDSALYLCASGEGGNTEAFFGQGTRLTVV.

This chain's CDR3 is CAISYKAGDTEAFF. Written as DNA, the CDR3 is TGTGCCATCAGTTACAAGGCAGGGGACACTGAAGCTTTCTTT. This sequence joins TRBV10-3 and TRBJ1-1; perhaps TRBD1 as D (6 bases). V was pared by 5 bases and J by 3 bases, with 13 bases between. The CDR3 has 14 amino acids. CDR1 is ENHRY and CDR2 is SYGVKD in the germline V gene.

The gene calls are TRBV5-6 and TRBJ1-1; no reliable D call. This CDR3 has 13 amino acids. From germline, CDR1 is SGHDT and CDR2 YYEEEE. Trimming took off 0 bases at V and 1 base at J, with 4 bases between the two ends. This chain's CDR3 is CASSLAENTEAFF. The CDR3 DNA sequence: TGTGCCAGCAGCTTGGCAGAGAACACTGAAGCTTTCTTT.

J is TRBJ1-4 and V is TRBV5-1; D is ambiguous. Germline assignment: CDR1 SGHRS and CDR2 YFSETQ. V lost 5 bases and J lost 8, with 13 bases in between. The CDR3 covers 13 residues. In DNA form, the CDR3 reads TGCGCCAGCAGTAATTCGAACGGGGAAAAACTGTTTTTT. Protein: CASSNSNGEKLFF.

This chain links TRBV5-1 with TRBJ2-1, with TRBD2 matching 9 bases. V dropped 4 bases and J dropped 5; count of bases not matched to a gene: 13. Germline V gene sequence: CDR1 SGHRS, CDR2 YFSETQ. This CDR3 comprises 17 residues. CDR3 sequence (DNA): TGCGCCAGCAGCCCTAAGAGTGGCGGGGGGGCCCACAATGAGCAGTTCTTC. Protein: CASSPKSGGGAHNEQFF.

In this sample, this clone turned up once. This CDR3 is CASRGGVRGNYGYTF. As DNA, the CDR3 is TGTGCCAGCAGAGGGGGAGTGCGGGGGAACTATGGCTACACCTTC. V gene TRBV6-5 combines with J gene TRBJ1-2; D is possibly TRBD1 (6 bases). The CDR3 sequence is 15 residues long. Germline values: CDR1 MNHEY, CDR2 SVGAGI. Trimming removed 6 bases at V and 2 bases at J, with 16 bases between.

The V gene is TRBV30, the J gene TRBJ2-7; tentatively, D is TRBD2 (5 bases). Germline lookup yields CDR1 GTSNPN and CDR2 SVGIG (reference sequence). V gave up 0 bases and J gave up 10 bases, with 16 bases separating them. The CDR3 sequence is 13 residues long. This CDR3 is CAWSVLGGGGQYF. The CDR3 nucleotides read TGTGCCTGGAGTGTATTGGGCGGTGGAGGACAGTACTTC.

The chain links TRBV10-3 to TRBJ2-3, with TRBD2 matching over 9 bases. Germline V gene lookup returns CDR1 ENHRY and CDR2 SYGVKD. Trimming at V came to 11 bases and at J to 1 base, leaving 10 bases not matched to a gene. The CDR3 totals 15 residues. The CDR3 region is CAGGERGAGTDTQYF. In DNA, the CDR3 is TGTGCCGGGGGCGAGCGGGGGGCGGGCACAGATACGCAGTATTTT.

The gene calls are TRBV3-1 (or the pseudogene TRBV3-2) and TRBJ1-1; 10 nucleotides agree with TRBD1. Germline-derived CDR1 and CDR2 are LGHDT and YNNKEL (reference sequence). Unmatched junction bases numbered 3, after V lost 4 bases and J lost 4 bases. CDR3 size: 14 residues. The CDR3 DNA reads as TGTGCCAGCAGCCTTCGGGACAGGGGCACTGAAGCTTTCTTT. This sequence encodes CASSLRDRGTEAFF.

The genes are TRBV3-1 (or the pseudogene TRBV3-2) and TRBJ2-3; 9 bases are shared with TRBD2. The CDR3 is made up of 16 amino acids. The V and J ends lost 4 bases and 2 bases, in that order; junction bases with no gene match: 7. Germline-derived CDR1 and CDR2 are LGHDT and YNNKEL (reference sequence). The CDR3 spells CASSPYASGNTDTQYF. In DNA, the CDR3 is TGTGCCAGCAGCCCTTATGCTAGCGGGAACACAGATACGCAGTATTTT.

The genes are TRBV29-1 and TRBJ1-1, with 9 bases that match TRBD1. This CDR3 region has 13 residues. Germline CDR1 SQVTM, CDR2 ANQGSEA. The junction had 11 bases not matched to a gene; V was cut back by 5 bases and J by 10 bases. CDR3 in DNA: TGCAGCGTTTTGGCCAGTTTGGGACAGGGAGCTTTCTTT. Protein product: CSVLASLGQGAFF.

This clone was picked up one time. This chain connects TRBV21-1 to TRBJ2-2; the listed D gene, TRBD2, was not tested against the DNA. TRBV21-1 is termed a pseudogene. The CDR3 totals 12 residues. CDR3 sequence (DNA): TGTGCCAGCAGCAAAGGAGTGGGGGAGCTGTTTTTT. Protein sequence: CASSKGVGELFF.

V usage is TRBV5-1 and J usage is TRBJ2-3; 7 nucleotides align to TRBD2. Germline CDR1 is SGHRS and CDR2 is YFSETQ. The CDR3 runs to 14 residues. V trimming: 0 bases; J trimming: 4 bases; junction bases outside the gene matches: 2. The CDR3 protein is CASSLGLASDTQYF. CDR3 sequence (DNA): TGCGCCAGCAGCTTGGGACTAGCTTCAGATACGCAGTATTTT.